One and the same sample provided the 21 T cell receptor beta chains below, sequenced in a study of long-term antiretroviral therapy in people with HIV. A v3.0 immunoSEQ assay was performed at survey level. The table came from immunoSEQ multiplex PCR; TCRdb's copy has only in-frame clones and leaves some out. Of about 7,000 clones in the sample, 70% to 85% were seen once. Source: unsorted PBMCs, taken 1.1 years after starting antiretroviral therapy. The source is a man aged 40-55 years with HIV.

The chain uses TRBV19 and TRBJ1-2, with a weak D call TRBD1 (5 bases). Germline lookup yields CDR1 LNHDA and CDR2 SQIVND (reference sequence). The CDR3 covers 12 residues. The germline V and J ends were trimmed by 8 bases and 4 bases, with 11 bases remaining between them. This chain's CDR3 is CASSQGGYGYTF. The CDR3 DNA sequence: TGTGCCAGTTCTCAGGGCGGCTATGGCTACACCTTC.

The chain recombines TRBV19 with TRBJ2-3; D is tentatively TRBD1 or TRBD2 (5 bases each). Germline V lookup: CDR1 LNHDA, CDR2 SQIVND (reference sequence). The CDR3 has 14 residues. Trimming pared 3 bases from V and 2 bases from J, leaving 9 bases between. CDR3 sequence (DNA): TGTGCCAGTAGTATTGAGGGGCCCACAGATACGCAGTATTTT. It is translated as CASSIEGPTDTQYF. Full variable domain (outside the CDR3, taken from reference TRBV19 and TRBJ2-3): DGGITQSPKYLFRKEGQNVTLSCEQNLNHDAMYWYRQDPGQGLRLIYYSQIVNDFQKGDIAEGYSVSREKKESFPLTVTSAQKNPTAFYLCASSIEGPTDTQYFGPGTRLTVL.

This clone appeared a few times. This rearrangement joins TRBV19 to TRBJ2-2; 9 nucleotides align to TRBD2. From germline, CDR1 is LNHDA and CDR2 SQIVND (reference sequence). V was clipped by 3 bases and J by 5 bases; unmatched bases: 7. The CDR3 is 16 amino acids. CDR3 region: CASSISAGGSTGELFF. DNA for the CDR3: TGTGCCAGTAGTATTTCGGCGGGGGGGTCGACCGGGGAGCTGTTTTTT.

The chain uses TRBV7-6 and TRBJ2-2, with D possibly TRBD2 on 5 matching bases. Germline CDR1 and CDR2: SGHVS and FNYEAQ. Trimming took off 5 bases at V and 7 bases at J, with 11 bases between the two ends. The length of the CDR3 is 13 residues. The CDR3 bases are TGTGCCAGCAGCCGGACTGAAAACGGGGAGCTGTTTTTT. Encoded protein: CASSRTENGELFF.

The V and J genes are TRBV2 and TRBJ2-1; weak D call: TRBD1 (6 bases). CDR3 size: 14 residues. The V and J ends lost 4 bases and 7 bases respectively, with 14 bases between them. The germline gives CDR1 SNHLY, CDR2 FYNNEI. The CDR3 loop is CASSGYRDMNEQFF. The CDR3 nucleotides read TGTGCCAGCAGTGGGTACAGGGATATGAATGAGCAGTTCTTC.

The chain recombines TRBV20-1 with TRBJ2-1; D not certain. The CDR3 runs to 11 residues. Looked up from germline, CDR1 is DFQATT and CDR2 is SNEGSKA (reference sequence). Deletions cut 6 bases from V and 3 bases from J, with 6 bases between. CDR3 sequence: CSAPVYNEQFF. Here the CDR3 DNA reads TGCAGTGCCCCGGTCTACAATGAGCAGTTCTTC.

The rearrangement uses TRBV11-3 and TRBJ2-7, with D possibly matching TRBD2 (7 bases). Trimming pared 1 base from V and 2 bases from J, leaving 12 bases between. Looked up from germline, CDR1 is SGHNT and CDR2 is YENEEA. This CDR3 contains 15 residues. CDR3 coding DNA: TGTGCCAGCAGCTTAGGGGGCGGGGGCGCCTACGAGCAGTACTTC. This codes for CASSLGGGGAYEQYF.

This clone occurred a few times. The gene calls are TRBV19 and TRBJ1-1; 8 bases are a match to TRBD1. The V and J ends lost 3 bases and 8 bases, in that order; junction bases with no gene match: 5. This CDR3 has 13 amino acids. Germline loops: CDR1 LNHDA, CDR2 SQIVND (reference sequence). In DNA, the CDR3 is TGTGCCAGTAGTATCCCGGGACAGGAAGAAGCTTTCTTT. It yields the protein CASSIPGQEEAFF.

The gene calls are TRBV28 and TRBJ1-6, with D uncertain. The CDR3 extends over 13 amino acids. Germline V gene lookup returns CDR1 MDHEN and CDR2 SYDVKM. The germline V and J ends were trimmed by 2 bases and 7 bases, with 6 bases remaining between them. This CDR3 is CASSLLRNSPLHF. DNA of the CDR3: TGTGCCAGCAGTTTACTCAGGAATTCACCCCTCCACTTT.

The rearrangement uses TRBV10-3 and TRBJ2-5; perhaps TRBD1 as D (6 bases). V was shortened by 4 bases and J by 5 bases, with 14 bases between the two germline ends. The germline V gene encodes CDR1 ENHRY and CDR2 SYGVKD. The CDR3 spans 14 residues. As DNA, the CDR3 is TGTGCCATCAGTGGAGGCAGGGGTTCTGAGACCCAGTACTTC. This translates into CAISGGRGSETQYF.

The V gene is TRBV10-2, the J gene TRBJ1-1; no reliable D call. V was clipped by 0 bases and J by 0 bases, with 8 bases between them. The CDR3 totals 15 residues. The germline V gene has CDR1 WSHSY and CDR2 SAAADI. CDR3 region: CASSESRGMNTEAFF. DNA of the CDR3: TGCGCCAGCAGTGAGTCGCGGGGTATGAACACTGAAGCTTTCTTT.

V and J are TRBV6-4 and TRBJ1-2, with D unresolved. CDR3 length equals 13 residues. The germline V gene has CDR1 MRHNA and CDR2 SNTAGT. The V end was cut by 3 bases, the J end by 3 bases, with 8 bases between. CDR3 sequence: CASSEGRYYGYTF. As DNA, the CDR3 is TGTGCCAGCAGTGAAGGCAGATACTATGGCTACACCTTC.

This CDR3 reads CAWSVQEGQPQHF. CDR3 nucleotides: TGTGCCTGGAGTGTACAGGAAGGACAGCCCCAGCATTTT. The chain uses TRBV30 and TRBJ1-5, with D possibly being TRBD1 (5 bases). Germline V gene data show CDR1 as GTSNPN and CDR2 as SVGIG (reference sequence). The CDR3 has 13 amino acids. V dropped 0 bases and J dropped 7 bases, with 10 bases sitting between them.

The CDR3 here is CASSIAGLVRTEAFF. CDR3 coding DNA: TGTGCCAGTAGTATAGCAGGTTTAGTACGCACTGAAGCTTTCTTT. The rearrangement links TRBV19 to TRBJ1-1, with D uncertain. V was pared by 1 base and J by 4 bases, with 13 bases between. The germline CDR1 and CDR2 sequences are LNHDA and SQIVND (reference sequence). This CDR3 comprises 15 residues.

The chain uses TRBV7-9 and TRBJ2-7, with 7 positions matching TRBD1. CDR1 and CDR2 from the germline V gene are SEHNR and FQNEAQ (reference sequence). V lost 5 bases to trimming and J lost 3 bases; unmatched junction nucleotides: 19. The CDR3 spans 18 residues. CDR3 loop: CASSNRPLGGQFLYEQYF. The CDR3 DNA is TGTGCCAGCAGCAATCGCCCTCTAGGGGGACAGTTTCTCTACGAGCAGTACTTC.

This chain connects TRBV6-5 to TRBJ1-5, with no clear D. CDR3 length: 15 amino acids. The V end lost 0 bases, the J end lost 4 bases, and 10 bases lay between the germline ends. Germline V gene lookup returns CDR1 MNHEY and CDR2 SVGAGI. CDR3 nucleotides: TGTGCCAGCAGTTACTCAGTGGCAGCTAATCAGCCCCAGCATTTT. Translated, it gives CASSYSVAANQPQHF.

This chain links TRBV30 with TRBJ2-7, with 7 positions matching TRBD2. The CDR3 loop spans 13 amino acids. Germline V gene lookup returns CDR1 GTSNPN and CDR2 SVGIG (reference sequence). CDR3 residues: CAFTGTIIHEQYF. The CDR3 DNA reads TGTGCATTTACCGGGACTATAATCCACGAGCAGTACTTC.

The chain couples TRBV5-1 to TRBJ1-4, with TRBD1 as a possible D gene (5 bases). Trimming took 3 bases from V and 3 from J, leaving 9 bases between them. The length of the CDR3 is 14 residues. Per the germline V gene, CDR1 is SGHRS and CDR2 is YFSETQ. The DNA for the CDR3 is TGCGCCAGCAGCTCCGGGGGAGCTAATGAAAAACTGTTTTTT. It is translated as CASSSGGANEKLFF.

The V call is TRBV7-9, the J call TRBJ2-7, with TRBD1 identical over 7 bases. Germline V gene lookup returns CDR1 SEHNR and CDR2 FQNEAQ (reference sequence). The junction had 6 bases not matched to a gene; V was cut back by 7 bases and J by 3 bases. There are 13 residues in the CDR3. CDR3 in DNA: TGTGCCAGCAACCAGGGACAGCTCTACGAGCAGTACTTC. Translation gives CASNQGQLYEQYF.

Relative to its sample, this clone is medium-sized. The rearrangement links TRBV4-1 to TRBJ1-5; 8 bases are shared with TRBD1. CDR1 and CDR2 (germline): MGHRA, YSYEKL. Losses at the gene ends were 4 bases for V and 6 bases for J; bases not matched to a gene: 8. The CDR3 covers 15 residues. DNA of the CDR3: TGCGCCAGCAGCCTCTCAGGACAGGGCGGTCAGCCCCAGCATTTT. Amino acids: CASSLSGQGGQPQHF.

This chain connects TRBV5-6 to TRBJ2-1; TRBD2 matches at 11 bases. CDR3 length: 13 amino acids. Germline CDR1 SGHDT, CDR2 YYEEEE. The trim removed 9 bases at V and 4 bases at J, leaving 3 bases unmatched. The CDR3 protein is CATGTSGYNEQFF. The CDR3 DNA follows: TGTGCCACAGGGACTAGCGGATACAATGAGCAGTTCTTC.